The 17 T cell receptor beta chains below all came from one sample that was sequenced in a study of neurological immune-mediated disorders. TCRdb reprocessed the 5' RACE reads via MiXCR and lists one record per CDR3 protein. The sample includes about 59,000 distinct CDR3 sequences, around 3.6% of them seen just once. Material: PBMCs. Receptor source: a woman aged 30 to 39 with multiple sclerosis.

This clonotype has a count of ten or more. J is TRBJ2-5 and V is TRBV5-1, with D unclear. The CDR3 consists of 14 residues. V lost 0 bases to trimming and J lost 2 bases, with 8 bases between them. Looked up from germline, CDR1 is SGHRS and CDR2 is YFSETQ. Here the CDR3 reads CASSLALTQETQYF. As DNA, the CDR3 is TGCGCCAGCAGCTTGGCCTTGACGCAAGAGACCCAGTACTTC.

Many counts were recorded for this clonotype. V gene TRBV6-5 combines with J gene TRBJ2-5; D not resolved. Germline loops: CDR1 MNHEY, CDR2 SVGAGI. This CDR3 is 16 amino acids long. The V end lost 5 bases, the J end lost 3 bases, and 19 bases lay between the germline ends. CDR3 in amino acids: CASSRSYGRQKETQYF. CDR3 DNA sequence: TGTGCCAGCAGTCGGTCTTACGGCCGCCAGAAAGAGACCCAGTACTTC.

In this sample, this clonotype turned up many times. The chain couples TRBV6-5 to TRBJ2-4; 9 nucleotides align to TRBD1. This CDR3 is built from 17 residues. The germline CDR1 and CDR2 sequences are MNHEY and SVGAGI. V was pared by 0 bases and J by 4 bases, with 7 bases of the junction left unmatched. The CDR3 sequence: CASSYSISDRGKNIQYF. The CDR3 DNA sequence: TGTGCCAGCAGTTACTCGATCTCGGACAGGGGAAAAAACATTCAGTACTTC.

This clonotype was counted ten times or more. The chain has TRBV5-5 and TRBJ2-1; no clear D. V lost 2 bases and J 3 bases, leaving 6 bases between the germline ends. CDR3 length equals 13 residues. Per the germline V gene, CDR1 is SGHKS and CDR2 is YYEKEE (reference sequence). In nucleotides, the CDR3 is TGTGCCAGCAGCTTTCCGGGCTACAATGAGCAGTTCTTC. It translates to CASSFPGYNEQFF. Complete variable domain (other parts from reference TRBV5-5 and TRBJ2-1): DAGVTQSPTHLIKTRGQQVTLRCSPISGHKSVSWYQQVLGQGPQFIFQYYEKEERGRGNFPDRFSARQFPNYSSELNVNALLLGDSALYLCASSFPGYNEQFFGPGTRLTVL.

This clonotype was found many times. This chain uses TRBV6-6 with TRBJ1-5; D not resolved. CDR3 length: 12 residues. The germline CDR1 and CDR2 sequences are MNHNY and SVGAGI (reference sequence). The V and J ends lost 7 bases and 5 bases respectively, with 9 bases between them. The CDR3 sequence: CASTGVDQPQHF. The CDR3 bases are TGTGCCAGCACCGGAGTAGATCAGCCCCAGCATTTT.

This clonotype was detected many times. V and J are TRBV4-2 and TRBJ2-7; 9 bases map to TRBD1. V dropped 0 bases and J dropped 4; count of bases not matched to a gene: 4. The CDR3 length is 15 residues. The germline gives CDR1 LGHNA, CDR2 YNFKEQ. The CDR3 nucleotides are TGTGCCAGCAGCCAAGAGGGACAGGGAAAGTACGAGCAGTACTTC. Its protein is CASSQEGQGKYEQYF.

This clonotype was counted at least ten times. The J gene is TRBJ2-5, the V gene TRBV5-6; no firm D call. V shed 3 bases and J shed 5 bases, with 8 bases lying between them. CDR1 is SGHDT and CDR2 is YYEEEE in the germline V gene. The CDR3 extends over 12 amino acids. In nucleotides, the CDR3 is TGTGCCAGCAGCTCGCTTATGGAGACCCAGTACTTC. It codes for CASSSLMETQYF.

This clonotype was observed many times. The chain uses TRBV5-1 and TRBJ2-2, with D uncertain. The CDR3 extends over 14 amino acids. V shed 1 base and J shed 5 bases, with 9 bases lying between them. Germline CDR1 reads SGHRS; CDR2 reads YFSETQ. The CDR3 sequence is CASSLLAETGELFF. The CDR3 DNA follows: TGCGCCAGCAGCTTGCTGGCGGAAACCGGGGAGCTGTTTTTT.

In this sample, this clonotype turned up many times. Here the CDR3 reads CASSVGSLAVIGEQYF. CDR3 sequence (DNA): TGTGCCAGCAGCGTAGGGTCCCTAGCGGTGATCGGAGAGCAGTACTTC. The chain couples TRBV9 to TRBJ2-7; 7 positions agree with TRBD2. CDR1 and CDR2 from the germline V gene are SGDLS and YYNGEE. V was clipped by 0 bases and J by 7 bases; unmatched bases: 13. The CDR3 contains 16 residues.

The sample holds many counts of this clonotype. The CDR3 region is CASSPQAAGNQPQHF. The CDR3 nucleotides are TGTGCCAGCAGTCCACAGGCGGCGGGCAATCAGCCCCAGCATTTT. The genes are TRBV6-2 or TRBV6-3 and TRBJ1-5, with TRBD1 as a possible D gene (5 bases). V lost 5 bases to trimming and J lost 2 bases, with 13 bases between them. The CDR3 is made up of 15 amino acids. From germline, CDR1 is MNHEY and CDR2 SVGEGT.

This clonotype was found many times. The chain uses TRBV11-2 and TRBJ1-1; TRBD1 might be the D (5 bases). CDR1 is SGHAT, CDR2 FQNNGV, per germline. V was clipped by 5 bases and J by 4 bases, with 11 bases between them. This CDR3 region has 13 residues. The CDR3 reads CASSPQGVTEAFF. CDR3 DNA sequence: TGTGCCAGCAGCCCGCAAGGGGTCACTGAAGCTTTCTTT.

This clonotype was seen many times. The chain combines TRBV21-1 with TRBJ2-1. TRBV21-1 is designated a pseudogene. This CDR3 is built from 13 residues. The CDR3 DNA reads TGTGCCAGCAGCAACGTCCAATACAATGAGCAGTTCTTC. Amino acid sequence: CASSNVQYNEQFF.

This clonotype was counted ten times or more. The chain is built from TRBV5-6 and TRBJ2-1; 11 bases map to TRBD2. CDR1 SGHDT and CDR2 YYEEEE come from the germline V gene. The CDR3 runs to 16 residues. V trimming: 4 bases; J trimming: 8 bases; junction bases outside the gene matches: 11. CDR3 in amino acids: CASSPTSGSISDEQFF. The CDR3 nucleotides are TGTGCCAGCAGCCCTACTAGCGGGAGTATCAGCGATGAGCAGTTCTTC.

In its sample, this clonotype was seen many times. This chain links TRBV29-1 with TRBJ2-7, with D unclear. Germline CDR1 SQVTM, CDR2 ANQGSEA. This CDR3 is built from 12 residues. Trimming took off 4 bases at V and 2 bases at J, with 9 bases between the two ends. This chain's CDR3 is CSVVSPPYEQYF. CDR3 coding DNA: TGCAGCGTTGTTAGCCCTCCCTACGAGCAGTACTTC.

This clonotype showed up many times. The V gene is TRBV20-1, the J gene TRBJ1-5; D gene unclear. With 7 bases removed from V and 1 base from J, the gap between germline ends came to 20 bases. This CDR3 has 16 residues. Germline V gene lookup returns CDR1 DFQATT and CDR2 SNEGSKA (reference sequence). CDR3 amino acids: CSVRSPGRASNQPQHF. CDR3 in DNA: TGCAGTGTTCGGTCCCCGGGTAGGGCGAGCAATCAGCCCCAGCATTTT.

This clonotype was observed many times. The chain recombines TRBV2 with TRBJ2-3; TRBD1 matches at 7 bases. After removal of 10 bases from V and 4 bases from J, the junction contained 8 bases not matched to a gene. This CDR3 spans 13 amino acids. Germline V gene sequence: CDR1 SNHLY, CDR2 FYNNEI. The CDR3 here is CATTGVPADTQYF. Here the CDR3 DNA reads TGTGCCACCACAGGGGTTCCGGCAGATACGCAGTATTTT.

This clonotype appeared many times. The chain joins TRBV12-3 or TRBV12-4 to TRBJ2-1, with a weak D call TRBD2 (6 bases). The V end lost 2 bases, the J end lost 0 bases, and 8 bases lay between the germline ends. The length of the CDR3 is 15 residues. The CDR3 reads CASSLIAVSYNEQFF. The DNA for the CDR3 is TGTGCCAGCAGTTTAATAGCGGTCTCCTACAATGAGCAGTTCTTC.